These 4 T cell receptor beta chains came from one sample sequenced in a study of identical twins listed by TCRdb under 2016. Library generation was performed with 5' RACE. The sequencing machine was an Illumina HiSeq 2000. TCRdb trimmed public reads at Q25 via fastp, called clones via MiXCR and kept in-frame beta chains. Each entry merges the rows of one CDR3 protein and shows their most common DNA and genes. The sample data list about 260,000 distinct CDR3 sequences, and approximately 7% of these were observed just once. The ten biggest clones cover 3% to 4% of the sample. These same records also appear under a second study, on yellow fever vaccine responses in identical twins.

The sample was memory (CD45RO+) T cells sorted from blood. Explained via the paper, the cell subset or site label denotes: CD45RO+ enriched T cells. These receptors all come from a young woman in good health.

This clonotype turned up a few times. The CDR3, as DNA: TGTGCCAGCAGCTTTGGGGCAAGTAATCAGCCCCAGCATTTT. Amino acid sequence: CASSFGASNQPQHF. The chain couples TRBV13 to TRBJ1-5, with D perhaps TRBD1 (5 bases). V dropped 3 bases and J dropped 4 bases, with 10 bases sitting between them. CDR1 is PRHDT, CDR2 FYEKMQ, per germline (reference sequence). The CDR3 has 14 amino acids.

This clonotype was seen a few times. The rearrangement joins TRBV24-1 to TRBJ1-1; a weak D match, TRBD1 (5 bases). The germline CDR1 and CDR2 sequences are KGHDR and SFDVKD. The germline V and J ends were trimmed by 4 bases and 0 bases, with 23 bases remaining between them. The CDR3 sequence is 19 residues long. CDR3 amino acids: CATSEPSTGRDRLNTEAFF. For the CDR3, the DNA is TGTGCCACCAGTGAACCAAGCACCGGACGGGACCGCCTGAACACTGAAGCTTTCTTT.

This clonotype was counted ten times or more. The chain recombines TRBV7-6 with TRBJ2-1; 7 bases line up with TRBD1. With 6 bases clipped from V and 12 bases from J, the junction kept 11 bases outside the gene matches. The CDR3 is 13 amino acids. Germline CDR1 is SGHVS and CDR2 is FNYEAQ. CDR3 residues: CASSQDDRVGQFF. CDR3 in DNA: TGTGCCAGCAGTCAAGACGACAGGGTAGGGCAGTTCTTC.

The chain couples TRBV5-5 to TRBJ2-2; D not certain. The CDR3 covers 15 residues. Between the trimmed V and J ends, which lost 1 base and 4 bases, there was a span of 11 bases. In germline, CDR1 is SGHKS, CDR2 YYEKEE (reference sequence). CDR3 sequence reads: CASSLQASSTGELFF. The CDR3 DNA reads TGTGCCAGCAGCTTGCAGGCCTCAAGCACCGGGGAGCTGTTTTTT. The variable domain in full, with the rest retrieved from reference TRBV5-5 and TRBJ2-2, is DAGVTQSPTHLIKTRGQQVTLRCSPISGHKSVSWYQQVLGQGPQFIFQYYEKEERGRGNFPDRFSARQFPNYSSELNVNALLLGDSALYLCASSLQASSTGELFFGEGSRLTVL.